The source of this T cell receptor beta chain is a study of cytomegalovirus exposure and HLA in healthy donors. The overall study: Falling in the Caucasian-associated ancestry cluster were less than 85% of some 400 genotyped donors. Overall study findings and caveats: Most TCR beta V segments were productive about 90% or about 30% of the time in an earlier analysis. Specificity of three CMV-associated chains for CMV antigens was verified in vitro. An apparent linkage of common viral pathogens to several of the most significant clusters emerged in a later analysis.

A note on this clone: The antigen is not known.

The PCR had 60 Vbeta and 13 Jbeta primers. Sequencing was performed with immunoSEQ multiplex PCR; in TCRdb, only in-frame clones are kept and a portion is missing. This sample carries 90,000 to 130,000 clones, 75% to 80% of them seen once, and the ten largest clones take around 1.3%. Germline CDR1 SGDLS, CDR2 YYNGEE. The ends were cut back, 0 bases at V and 5 bases at J, with 15 bases in the middle. The CDR3 totals 15 residues. This chain connects TRBV9 to TRBJ2-7, with D perhaps matching TRBD1 (5 bases). The receptor was isolated from a woman aged 25 to 45 in good health and CMV-seronegative. The source material was PBMCs. CDR3 sequence (DNA): TGTGCCAGCAGCGTAGGGTACAGGAGCATCGACGAGCAGTACTTC. Its protein product is CASSVGYRSIDEQYF.